This TCR beta chain came from a study of neurological immune-mediated disorders (dated by TCRdb to about 2019). About the full investigation: Among the approximately 35 multiple sclerosis patients, relapsing-remitting MS accounted for around 30 and secondary progressive MS accounted for 3. The cohort included about 70 subjects: about 15 with HAM/TSP, roughly 34 with multiple sclerosis, and around 20 healthy controls. Peripheral blood TCR-beta repertoires from HTLV-I-associated myelopathy (HAM/TSP) patients, multiple sclerosis patients and healthy controls were compared by UMI-based sequencing. The 95 to 120 TCR-beta libraries included longitudinal samples, technical triplicates and paired sorted CD4+ and CD8+ T-cell subsets alongside PBMC samples. General conclusions and limits of the study: Across subjects, expanded clones never shared an identical CDR3 amino acid sequence, which suggests that the TCR-beta repertoires in every group were private. In phylogenetic analysis, the repertoires of 18 of 34 MS patients grouped into a cluster of related CDR3 sequences, which suggests a possible signature at the repertoire level. TCR clonal expansion was highest in HAM/TSP patients and lowest in MS patients, with MS patients falling below even healthy controls. The MS cluster showed no association with clinical or MRI features, and the authors stated that larger cohorts are needed.

V sheds 5 bases and J sheds 2 bases, leaving 13 bases between their ends. Taken from cysteine to phenylalanine, the CDR3 has 14 residues. Left in the record is the CDR3 DNA by itself, 42 bases read in frame from the first base. Via the germline V gene, CDR1 is MDHEN and CDR2 SYDVKM. For the unsorted PBMC libraries, 2 million PBMCs were stored in RNAlater at -80 degrees C until RNA extraction and were used to generate the libraries. Multiple sclerosis patients were enrolled in a US clinical protocol evaluating disease progression by magnetic resonance imaging. Peripheral blood underwent Ficoll-Hypaque density gradient centrifugation to isolate PBMCs, which were then cryopreserved in liquid nitrogen. cDNA synthesis used template-switch 5'RACE with a primer carrying a 10-nucleotide random unique molecular identifier tagging each TCR transcript. Each sequencing run produced over 190 million TCR-beta sequences covering 15-18 subjects. The RNeasy kit was used to extract total RNA. Using the KAPA Real-time Library Amplification kit, TCR-beta VDJ regions were amplified with primers for the TCR constant region and the 5'RACE anchor. Sample indexes and Illumina adaptors were added in a first PCR, after which library yield was increased in a second PCR. After purification with Ampure beads, the TCR product of roughly 650 bp was size-selected on a 2% E-gel SizeSelection system. Before pooling, libraries had their quality checked on a Bioanalyzer, their concentration measured with Qubit, and their quantity determined with the Kapa Library Quantification kit. Libraries were sequenced paired-end 2 x 150 bp on an Illumina HiSeq 2500. To increase sequence diversity, about 25-31% phiX was spiked into each library pool. The original pipeline was this. The UMI-based MiGEC pipeline processed quality-filtered reads and removed over 75% of raw TCR sequences during error correction. VDJ genes were aligned to IMGT germline references, and each clonotype was defined by a unique CDR3 amino acid sequence together with V-J genes. VDJtools evaluated clonal expansion, Shannon diversity and CDR3 relatedness (CalcPairwiseDistances, ClusterSamples); CLCbio workbench built phylogenetic trees. Using coefficient-of-variation modelling across technical triplicates, the study counted a clone as expanded if it had at least 8 unique UMIs. Using fastp trimming at Q25 and MiXCR clonotype assembly, TCRdb reanalyzed the public sequencing data and kept in-frame beta chains. Rows are unified per CDR3 protein, each entry keeping the most common DNA and genes. The V and J calls were not made by the authors but by TCRdb's processing. The sample includes 65,000 to 90,000 distinct CDR3 sequences, with less than 5.5% observed a single time. Of the sample, 2% to 2.5% falls within the top ten clones.

This clonotype showed up just a few times. What this receptor recognizes is not known. Base qualities were left out, and no much larger clone turns up one base away. This TCR came from a young woman with multiple sclerosis. The chain is encoded by TRBV28 joined to TRBJ2-7; the D assignment is uncertain and may be TRBD1 or TRBD2, with 5 bases supporting each. What was sequenced was PBMCs. The CDR3 protein: CASSGGAAPYEQYF. In nucleotides, the sequence is TGTGCCAGCAGTGGGGGAGCAGCCCCCTACGAGCAGTACTTC.